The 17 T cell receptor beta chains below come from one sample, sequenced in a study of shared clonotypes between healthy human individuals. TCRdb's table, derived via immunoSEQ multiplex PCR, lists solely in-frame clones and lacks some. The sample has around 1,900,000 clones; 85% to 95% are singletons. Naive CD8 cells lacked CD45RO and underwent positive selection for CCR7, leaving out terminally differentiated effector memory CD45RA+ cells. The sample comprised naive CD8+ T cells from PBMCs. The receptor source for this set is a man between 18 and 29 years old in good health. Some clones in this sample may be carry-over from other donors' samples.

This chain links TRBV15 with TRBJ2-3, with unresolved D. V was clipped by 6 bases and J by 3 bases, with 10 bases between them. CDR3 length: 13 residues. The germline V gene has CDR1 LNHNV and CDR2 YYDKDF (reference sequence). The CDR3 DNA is TGTGCCACCAGTCTCGGACGAACAGATACGCAGTATTTT. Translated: CATSLGRTDTQYF.

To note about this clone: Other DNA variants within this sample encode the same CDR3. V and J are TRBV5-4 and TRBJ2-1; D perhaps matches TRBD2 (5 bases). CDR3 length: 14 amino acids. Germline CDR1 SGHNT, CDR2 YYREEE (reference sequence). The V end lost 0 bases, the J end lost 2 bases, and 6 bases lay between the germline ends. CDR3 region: CASSLAGAYNEQFF. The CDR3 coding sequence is TGTGCCAGCAGCTTGGCCGGGGCCTACAATGAGCAGTTCTTC.

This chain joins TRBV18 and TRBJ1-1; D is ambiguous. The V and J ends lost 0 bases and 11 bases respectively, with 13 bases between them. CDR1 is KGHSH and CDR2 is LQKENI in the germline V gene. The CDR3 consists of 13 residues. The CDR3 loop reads CASSPPDLRLAFF. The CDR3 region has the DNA TGTGCCAGCTCACCACCGGATCTGAGGTTGGCTTTCTTT.

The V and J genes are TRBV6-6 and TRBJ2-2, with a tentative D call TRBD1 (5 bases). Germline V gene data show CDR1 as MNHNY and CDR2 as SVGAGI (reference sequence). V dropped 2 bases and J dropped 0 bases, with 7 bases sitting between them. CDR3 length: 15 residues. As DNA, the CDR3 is TGTGCCAGCAGTTACGACAGCCCGAACACCGGGGAGCTGTTTTTT. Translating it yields CASSYDSPNTGELFF.

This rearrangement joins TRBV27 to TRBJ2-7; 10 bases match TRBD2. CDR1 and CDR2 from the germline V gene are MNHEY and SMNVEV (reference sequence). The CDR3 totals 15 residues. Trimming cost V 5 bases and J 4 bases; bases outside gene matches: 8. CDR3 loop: CASSPLAGAIYEQYF. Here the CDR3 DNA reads TGTGCCAGCAGTCCCCTAGCGGGAGCGATTTACGAGCAGTACTTC.

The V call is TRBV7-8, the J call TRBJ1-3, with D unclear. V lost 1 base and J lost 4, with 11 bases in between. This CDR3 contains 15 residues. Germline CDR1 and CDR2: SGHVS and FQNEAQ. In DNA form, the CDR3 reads TGTGCCAGCAGCTTAGGGTGGGGAGACGGAAACACCATATATTTT. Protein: CASSLGWGDGNTIYF.

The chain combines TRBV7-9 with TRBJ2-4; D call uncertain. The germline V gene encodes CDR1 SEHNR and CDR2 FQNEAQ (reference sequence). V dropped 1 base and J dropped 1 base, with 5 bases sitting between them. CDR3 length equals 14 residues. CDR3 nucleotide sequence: TGTGCCAGCAGCTTAGAGATCGCCAAAAACATTCAGTACTTC. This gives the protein CASSLEIAKNIQYF.

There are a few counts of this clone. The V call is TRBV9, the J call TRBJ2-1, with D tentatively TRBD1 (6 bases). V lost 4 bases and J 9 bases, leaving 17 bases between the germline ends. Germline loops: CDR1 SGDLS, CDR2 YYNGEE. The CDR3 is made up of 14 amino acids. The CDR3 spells CASSSRTAKAEQFF. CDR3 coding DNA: TGTGCCAGCAGCTCCCGGACAGCTAAGGCTGAGCAGTTCTTC.

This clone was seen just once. CDR3 amino acids: CASSLMTGTGVNEQYF. CDR3 sequence (DNA): TGTGCCAGCAGCTTGATGACCGGGACAGGGGTAAACGAGCAGTACTTC. The V call is TRBV5-6, the J call TRBJ2-7; 10 nucleotides match TRBD1. The germline CDR1 and CDR2 sequences are SGHDT and YYEEEE. V shed 1 base, J shed 5 bases, and the junction held 9 bases outside the gene matches. The CDR3 contains 16 residues.

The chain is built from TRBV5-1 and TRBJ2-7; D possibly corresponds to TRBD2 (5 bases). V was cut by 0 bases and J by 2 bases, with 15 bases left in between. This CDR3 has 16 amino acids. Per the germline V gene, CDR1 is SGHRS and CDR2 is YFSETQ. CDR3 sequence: CASSLGETIGPYEQYF. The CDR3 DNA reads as TGCGCCAGCAGCTTGGGGGAGACCATCGGCCCCTACGAGCAGTACTTC.

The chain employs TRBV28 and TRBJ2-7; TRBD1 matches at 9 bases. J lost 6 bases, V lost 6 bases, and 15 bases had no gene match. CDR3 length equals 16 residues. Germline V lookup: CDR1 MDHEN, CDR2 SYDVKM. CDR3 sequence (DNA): TGTGCCAGCAGCCCCGACGTGGACAGGGGAAACGTCGAGCAGTACTTC. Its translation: CASSPDVDRGNVEQYF. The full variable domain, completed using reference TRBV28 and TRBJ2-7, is DVKVTQSSRYLVKRTGEKVFLECVQDMDHENMFWYRQDPGLGLRLIYFSYDVKMKEKGDIPEGYSVSREKKERFSLILESASTNQTSMYLCASSPDVDRGNVEQYFGPGTRLTVT.

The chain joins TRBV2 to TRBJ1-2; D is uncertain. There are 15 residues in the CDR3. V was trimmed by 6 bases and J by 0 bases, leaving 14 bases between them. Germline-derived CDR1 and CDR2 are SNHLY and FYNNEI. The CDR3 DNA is TGTGCCAGCAGGGGATCCGACGGAGCTAACTATGGCTACACCTTC. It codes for CASRGSDGANYGYTF. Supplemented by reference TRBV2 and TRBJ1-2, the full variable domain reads EPEVTQTPSHQVTQMGQEVILRCVPISNHLYFYWYRQILGQKVEFLVSFYNNEISEKSEIFDDQFSVERPDGSNFTLKIRSTKLEDSAMYFCASRGSDGANYGYTFGSGTRLTVV.

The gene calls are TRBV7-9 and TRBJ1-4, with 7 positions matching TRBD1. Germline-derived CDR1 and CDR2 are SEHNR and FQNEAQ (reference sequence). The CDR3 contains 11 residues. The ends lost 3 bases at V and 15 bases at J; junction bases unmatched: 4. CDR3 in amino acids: CASSFDRALFF. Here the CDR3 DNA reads TGTGCCAGCAGCTTTGACAGGGCCTTGTTTTTT. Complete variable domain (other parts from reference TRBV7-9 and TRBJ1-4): DTGVSQNPRHKITKRGQNVTFRCDPISEHNRLYWYRQTLGQGPEFLTYFQNEAQLEKSRLLSDRFSAERPKGSFSTLEIQRTEQGDSAMYLCASSFDRALFFGSGTQLSVL.

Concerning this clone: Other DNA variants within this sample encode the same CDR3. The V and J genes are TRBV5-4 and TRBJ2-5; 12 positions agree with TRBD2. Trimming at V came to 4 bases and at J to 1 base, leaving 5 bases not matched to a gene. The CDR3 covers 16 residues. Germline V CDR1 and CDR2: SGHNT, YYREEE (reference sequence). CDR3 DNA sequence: TGTGCCAGCAGCCCGGGACTAGCGGGCCCCCAAGAGACCCAGTACTTC. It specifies CASSPGLAGPQETQYF.

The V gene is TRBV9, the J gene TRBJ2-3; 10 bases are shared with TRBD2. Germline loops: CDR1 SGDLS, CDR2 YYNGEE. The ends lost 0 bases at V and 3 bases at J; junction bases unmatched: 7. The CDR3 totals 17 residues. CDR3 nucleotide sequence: TGTGCCAGCAGCGTAGGGCTAGCGGGAGTAATGACAGATACGCAGTATTTT. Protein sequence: CASSVGLAGVMTDTQYF. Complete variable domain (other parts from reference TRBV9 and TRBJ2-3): DSGVTQTPKHLITATGQRVTLRCSPRSGDLSVYWYQQSLDQGLQFLIQYYNGEERAKGNILERFSAQQFPDLHSELNLSSLELGDSALYFCASSVGLAGVMTDTQYFGPGTRLTVL.

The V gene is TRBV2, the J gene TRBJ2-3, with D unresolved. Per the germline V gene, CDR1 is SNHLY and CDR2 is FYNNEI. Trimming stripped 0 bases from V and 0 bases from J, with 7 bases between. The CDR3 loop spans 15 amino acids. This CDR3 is CASSEAGSSTDTQYF. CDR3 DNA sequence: TGTGCCAGCAGTGAAGCGGGCAGTAGCACAGATACGCAGTATTTT.

Here the CDR3 DNA reads TGTGCCAGCAACCCCGGGACTAGCGCTTCCTACGAGCAGTACTTC. It specifies CASNPGTSASYEQYF. The chain recombines TRBV27 with TRBJ2-7; 10 bases map to TRBD2. The V segment lost 7 bases and the J segment 1 base; nucleotides outside the gene matches: 7. The CDR3 loop spans 15 amino acids. Germline lookup yields CDR1 MNHEY and CDR2 SMNVEV (reference sequence).